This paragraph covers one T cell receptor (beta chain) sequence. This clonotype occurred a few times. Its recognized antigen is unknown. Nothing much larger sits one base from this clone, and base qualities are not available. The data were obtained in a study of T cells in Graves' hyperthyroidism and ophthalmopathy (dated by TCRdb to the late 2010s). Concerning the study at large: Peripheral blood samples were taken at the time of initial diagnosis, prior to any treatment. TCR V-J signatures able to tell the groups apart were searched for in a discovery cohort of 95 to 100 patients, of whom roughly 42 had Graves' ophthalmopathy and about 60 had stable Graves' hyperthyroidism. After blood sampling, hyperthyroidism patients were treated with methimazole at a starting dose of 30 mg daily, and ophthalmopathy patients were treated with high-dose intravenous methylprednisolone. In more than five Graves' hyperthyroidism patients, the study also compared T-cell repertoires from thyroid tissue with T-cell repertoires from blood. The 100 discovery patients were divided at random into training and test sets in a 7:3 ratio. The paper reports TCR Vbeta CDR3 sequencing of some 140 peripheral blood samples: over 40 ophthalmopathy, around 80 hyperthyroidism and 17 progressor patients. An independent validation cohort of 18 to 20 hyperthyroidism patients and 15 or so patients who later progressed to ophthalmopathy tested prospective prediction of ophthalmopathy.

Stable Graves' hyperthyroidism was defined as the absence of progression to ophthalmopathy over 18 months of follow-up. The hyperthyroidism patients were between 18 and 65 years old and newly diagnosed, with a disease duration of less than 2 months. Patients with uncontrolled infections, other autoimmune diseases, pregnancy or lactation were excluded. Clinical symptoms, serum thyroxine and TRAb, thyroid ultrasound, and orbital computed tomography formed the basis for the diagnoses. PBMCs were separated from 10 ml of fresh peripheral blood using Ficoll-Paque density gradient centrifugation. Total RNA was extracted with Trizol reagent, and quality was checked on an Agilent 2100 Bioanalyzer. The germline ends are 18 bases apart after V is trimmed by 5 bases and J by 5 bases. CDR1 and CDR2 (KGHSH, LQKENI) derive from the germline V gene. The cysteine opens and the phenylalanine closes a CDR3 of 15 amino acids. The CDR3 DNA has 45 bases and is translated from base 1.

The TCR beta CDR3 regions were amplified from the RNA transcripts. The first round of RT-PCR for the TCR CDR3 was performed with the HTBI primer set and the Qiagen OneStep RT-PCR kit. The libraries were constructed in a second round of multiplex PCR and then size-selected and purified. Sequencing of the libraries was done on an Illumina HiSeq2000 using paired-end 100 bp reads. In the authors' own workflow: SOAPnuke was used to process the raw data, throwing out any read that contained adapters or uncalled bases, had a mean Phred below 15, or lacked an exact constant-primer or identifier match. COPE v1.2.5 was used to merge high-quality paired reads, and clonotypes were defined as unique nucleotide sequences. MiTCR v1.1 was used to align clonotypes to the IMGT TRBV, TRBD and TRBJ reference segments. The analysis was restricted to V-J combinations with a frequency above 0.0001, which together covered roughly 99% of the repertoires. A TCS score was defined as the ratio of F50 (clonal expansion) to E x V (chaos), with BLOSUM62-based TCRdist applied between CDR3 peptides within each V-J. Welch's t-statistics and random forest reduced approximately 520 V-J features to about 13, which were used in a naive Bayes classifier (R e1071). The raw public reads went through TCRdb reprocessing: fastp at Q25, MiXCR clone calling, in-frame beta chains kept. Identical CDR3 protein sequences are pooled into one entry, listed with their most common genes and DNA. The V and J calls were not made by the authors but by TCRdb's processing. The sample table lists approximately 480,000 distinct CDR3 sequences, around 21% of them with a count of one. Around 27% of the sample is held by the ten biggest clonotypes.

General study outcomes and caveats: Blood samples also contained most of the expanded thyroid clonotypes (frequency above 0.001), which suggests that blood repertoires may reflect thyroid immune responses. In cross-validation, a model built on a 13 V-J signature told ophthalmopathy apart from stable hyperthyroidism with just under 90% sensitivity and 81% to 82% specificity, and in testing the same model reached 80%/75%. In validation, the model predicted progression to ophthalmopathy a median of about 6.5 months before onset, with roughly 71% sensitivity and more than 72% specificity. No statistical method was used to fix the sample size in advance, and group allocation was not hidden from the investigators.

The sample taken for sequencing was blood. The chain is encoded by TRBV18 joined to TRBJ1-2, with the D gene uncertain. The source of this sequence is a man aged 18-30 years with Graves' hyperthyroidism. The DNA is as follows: TGTGCCAGCTCAGCGAGTTCTGACGGGCTGTATGGCTACACCTTC. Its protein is CASSASSDGLYGYTF.